Listed below are T cell receptor beta chains from one sample, sequenced in a study of blood T cell repertoires in COVID-19. Method: immunoSEQ multiplex PCR; TCRdb's copy keeps in-frame clones and lacks some. The repertoire holds hundreds of thousands of clones, with roughly 83% as singletons. Sequencing was performed on PBMCs or T cells enriched from blood (not recorded which). The receptors shown here come from a woman in her 50s who had recovered from COVID-19. CDR3s include the opening cysteine and the closing phenylalanine or tryptophan.

j_call v_call cdr3_aa
TRBJ1-2 TRBV4-3 CASSQDSWTGNGYTF
TRBJ2-7 TRBV11-2 CASSFLRTSAYEQYF
TRBJ2-5 TRBV5-1 CASSIPGLEETQYF
TRBJ2-1 TRBV4-3 CASSQAPAPPTAYSYNEQFF
TRBJ1-2 TRBV19 CASSRRQANTPGGYTF
TRBJ2-1 TRBV27 CASTLDWRANEQFF
TRBJ1-6 TRBV6-4 CASSDSGHYNSPLHF
TRBJ1-1 TRBV25-1 CASSVTANTEAFF
TRBJ2-1 TRBV28 CASSPGGRAYEQFF
TRBJ2-1 TRBV9 CASSVEGQGAASYNEQFF
TRBJ1-2 TRBV4-1 CASSHRGTNYGYTF
TRBJ2-7 TRBV5-1 CASSYGQASYEQYF
TRBJ1-2 TRBV18 CASSHPGQGLLGYTF
TRBJ1-2 TRBV7-2 CASSFVSTDGYTF
TRBJ1-3 TRBV3-1/TRBV3-2 CASSQPRTGPGNTIYF
TRBJ1-2 TRBV28 CASSLRPSDSGYTF
TRBJ1-5 TRBV28 CASRNGGGQANQPQHF
TRBJ2-7 TRBV9 CASSAAGIAYEQYF
TRBJ2-1 TRBV6-5 CASSYGSPLGEQFF
TRBJ2-1 TRBV7-8 CASSLIPGGAANNNEQFF
TRBJ2-7 TRBV7-2 CASRLQGSPYEQYF
TRBJ1-2 TRBV28 CASTSRPGANGYTF
TRBJ2-7 TRBV9 CASSTGHPYEQYF
TRBJ1-3 TRBV12-3/TRBV12-4 CASLAFGNTIYF
TRBJ1-6 TRBV3-1/TRBV3-2 CASSTRDRGFSSYNSPLHF
TRBJ1-2 TRBV29-1 CSVATGYYGYTF
TRBJ2-2 TRBV27 CASSWTSPTGELFF
TRBJ2-7 TRBV4-1 CASSQGQTYEQYF
TRBJ2-3 TRBV30 CAWSPGHSRSTDTQYF
TRBJ2-7 TRBV5-4 CASSSQGYEQYF
TRBJ2-7 TRBV11-2 CASSLGGLTNEQYF
TRBJ1-2 TRBV20-1 CSASGGTGGNSGYTF
TRBJ1-6 TRBV12-3/TRBV12-4 CASEGARNSPLHF
TRBJ2-7 TRBV4-3 CASSQEETFRAYEQYF
TRBJ2-1 TRBV6-5 CASSFATDNEQFF
TRBJ2-1 TRBV3-1/TRBV3-2 CASSQDRTGEFF
TRBJ2-1 TRBV28 CASSRRPGARNEQFF
TRBJ2-5 TRBV6-1 CASSELGQETQYF
TRBJ2-3 TRBV3-1/TRBV3-2 CASSASGRASDTQYF
TRBJ2-7 TRBV28 CASSLTGLAHSYEQYF
TRBJ2-5 TRBV7-9 CASSLGYLAGQETQYF
TRBJ2-6 TRBV5-6 CASSLRFTGISYGANVLTF
TRBJ1-2 TRBV19 CASSMYTGLGYGYTF
TRBJ1-2 TRBV18 CASSPDTSYGYTF
TRBJ2-3 TRBV4-3 CASSQVPGQGGGVQYF
TRBJ1-1 TRBV10-2 CASSATRTANTEAFF